This TCR beta chain was observed in a study of cytomegalovirus exposure and HLA in healthy donors (dated by TCRdb to the late 2010s). Regarding the complete study: According to an earlier analysis of 587 of the donors, some 170 million T cells yielded 90 million to 130 million unique TCR beta sequences and roughly 280 Gb of sequence data. About 300 gigabases of sequencing data and tens of millions of unique TCR sequences were included in an early release covering 550 to 800 HLA-typed donors. The genetic ancestry cluster associated with self-reported Caucasian donors included roughly 84% of the roughly 390 genotyped donors. The study aimed to test whether cataloging public T cell receptors could reveal signatures of past pathogen exposure. The study used immunosequencing to profile the T cell repertoires of around 600 subjects and linked those repertoires to cytomegalovirus serostatus. Besides the first cohort of 500 to 700 subjects, a separate validation cohort made up of 95 to 150 different subjects was used. To predict cytomegalovirus infection status, the study combined high-throughput TCR immunosequencing, statistical association of individual TCRs with disease status, and machine learning. In a later analysis, previously published TCR beta repertoires from several hundred donors were re-analyzed and high-resolution HLA genotyping was added so that TCR occurrence patterns could be studied. Rather than using new phenotypic data, the later analysis identified candidate immune exposures from TCR beta sequences and from how often those sequences occurred across donors. An earlier analysis of several hundred of the donors used high-throughput TCR beta sequencing to judge whether each TCR beta V gene segment behaved as functional or pseudogenic. Donor age, sex, ethnicity and CMV serostatus were compiled alongside the repertoire data. Genome-wide SNP genotypes for about 65% of the 666 donors were used in a later genetic analysis, which treated that subset as a discovery cohort. All discovery cohort repertoires had been generated using a single sequencing platform. Both class I and class II loci were covered by HLA typing, at four-digit resolution. Typing coverage differed by locus: A, B, C, DRB1 and DQB1 were typed in about 629-630 donors, DQA1 in 500 to 550, DPA1 in around 600, and DPB1 in just under 480. Because of strong linkage in the cohort, five DR-DQ haplotypes were treated as single units for association and clustering. Among some 400 genotyped donors of the cohort, an average of around 240,000 unique TCR beta nucleotide sequences were sequenced per donor, roughly a sixth of them non-productive. The research as a whole found: A few of the identified cytomegalovirus-associated TCR beta chains were confirmed in vitro to be specific for cytomegalovirus antigens. Because counts were too low, 15 to 20 rarely observed V segments, including chromosome 9 orphons, were excluded from the earlier analysis of around 640 of the donors. Broadly in line with IMGT annotations, most TCR beta V segments showed up in productive rearrangements about 90% or about 30% of the time in an earlier analysis of 587 of the donors. While some public TCRs were present in many individuals, most TCR sequences turned up only very rarely across donors. A group of highly shared sequence variants was considered likely to be a technical artifact of the sequencing pipeline. In a later analysis, the rate of TCR association differed among HLA loci, with DRB1 alleles having the most associated TCRs and HLA-C alleles having the fewest. Most CMV-associated TCR beta chains appeared to be HLA-restricted in a later analysis, and the HLA associations seemed to be driven largely by CMV exposure. A later analysis found that HLA-associated TCR beta chains were more clonally expanded and had lower generation probabilities than equally common non-associated chains. A later analysis associated roughly 17,000 TCR beta sequences with specific HLA alleles at a false discovery rate of 0.05. Linkage disequilibrium might explain the correlated functional status among segregating V segments, but an unknown experimental factor could not be ruled out. It was suggested by the authors that the approach could potentially be generalized to other disease states and immunological phenotypes. The study gave a list of more than 150 TCR beta chains associated with cytomegalovirus. A further reported finding was that TCR beta sequences accurately predicted the HLA-A and HLA-B alleles for most subjects in the first cohort. Several of the top co-occurrence clusters appeared to be linked to parvovirus B19, influenza, CMV and Epstein-Barr virus, according to a later analysis. Strong co-occurrence of HLA alleles, especially DR and DQ, made assigning TCR associations to individual alleles difficult. A later genetic analysis associated a missense DCLRE1C variant with V-gene and J-gene trimming of TCR beta chains, and an independent cohort replicated the association. A later genetic analysis reported fewer N-insertions in productive TCRs among donors in an Asian-associated ancestry cluster than the approximately 670-donor mean. The classifier was reported to diagnose cytomegalovirus status with high specificity and sensitivity in both the original and validation cohorts. The only immune exposure information available for the cohort was CMV serostatus. The cohort was sequenced for TCR beta chains only, and without alpha or paired-chain data the features that could be detected were limited. Presence/absence analyses assumed roughly uniform sequencing depth across donors, an assumption that may not hold. Some IMGT-functional V segments, including TRBV6-2 and TRBV6-3, could not be distinguished by the 87-base-pair reads and were therefore excluded. Because HLA typing was missing for some donors at each locus, association tests included only the typed subset.

With regard to this clone: What this receptor recognizes is not known. No much larger clone is present one base from it, and per-base qualities are unavailable.

Library preparation employed the immunoSEQ multiplex PCR assay. A mixture of 60 forward primers for TCR Vbeta segments and 13 reverse primers for TCR Jbeta segments was used in the multiplex PCR. Amplification of the CDR3 region of rearranged TCR beta genes was performed with a multiplex PCR assay on genomic DNA. Amplified TCR beta libraries were sequenced as 87-base-pair reads on the Illumina HiSeq System. In the paper's pipeline: A later analysis counted tens of millions of unique TCR beta chains across the 666 repertoires, and around 9.9 million of these chains were shared by at least two donors. Raw reads were error-corrected and collapsed into unique sequences by a nearest-neighbor algorithm in which closely related sequences were merged to remove PCR and sequencing errors. Alignment of CDR3 sequences to IMGT reference sequences was used to assign V, D and J gene segments. For a sequence to be retained, a match of at least six nucleotides to both a V gene segment and a J gene segment was required. Rearrangements were classified as productive when the CDR3 lacked stop codons and remained in frame with V and J, and all other rearrangements were classified as non-productive. Following IMGT convention, CDR3 was defined as the stretch from the second conserved V-encoded cysteine up to the conserved J-encoded phenylalanine. The earlier analysis of a few hundred of the donors excluded any sequence lacking an unambiguous match to a single V gene segment. An earlier analysis of 587 of the donors called V segments functional above 56.7% productive rearrangements and segregating when the between-donor standard deviation exceeded 5%. A statistical classification framework was developed to diagnose cytomegalovirus status using the catalog of TCR beta chain sequences. In a later analysis, V and J genes were assigned by comparing TCR nucleotide sequences against IMGT/GENE-DB human TR gene sequences. Using the TCRdist pipeline, a later analysis assigned CDR3 sequences along with most-parsimonious VDJ recombination scenarios. In a later analysis, each TCR beta chain was defined by its CDR3 amino acid sequence together with its V-gene family, and reads without a unique V-gene family were excluded. A later analysis removed 500 to 600 highly shared, low-generation-probability nucleotide sequences to deal with suspected cross-contamination and a sequencing artifact. In a later analysis, a clonal expansion index was calculated for each public chain from normalized within-repertoire ranks of inferred template counts. Generation probabilities in a later analysis came from a VDJ recombination model fitted to out-of-frame rearrangements, and those results were checked against IGoR. A later analysis scored TCR-TCR, TCR-HLA and TCR-CMV co-occurrence with hypergeometric tests, applying a repertoire-size bias correction to TCR pairs. A later analysis estimated false discovery rates by permuting HLA or CMV assignments 20 times. In a later analysis, co-occurring TCRs were grouped using DBSCAN, with TCRdist sequence similarity added in when clustering inside HLA-allele-positive subsets. For co-occurrence clustering, repertoires with fewer than 30,000 or more than 120,000 public chains were excluded, along with five repertoires with anomalous nucleotide sharing. Not all clones reach the TCRdb copy of this immuneACCESS table, which keeps in-frame sequences only. Checked studies attribute under half of the gap to unresolved V genes and leave the rest unexplained. D and trimming come from the DNA, and the V and J calls and clone size come from that table. In this sample the table shows around 98,000 clones, around 70% of which occur a single time. Of the sample, less than 1.5% falls within the top ten clones.

CDR1 and CDR2, per the germline V gene (reference sequence), are SEHNR and FQNEAQ. Measured from the cysteine to the phenylalanine, the CDR3 is 13 residues long. The sequence is cut down to CDR3 DNA, 39 bases in frame from base 1. At the junction V is shortened by 3 bases and J by 4 bases, with 9 bases in between. The cohort comprised 710 or so healthy bone marrow donors. All cohort members were sampled while nominally healthy, although unrecorded immune exposures were likely present. The donor was CMV seronegative and was included in the group of a few hundred seronegative cohort members. Every donor gave a peripheral blood sample, and the peripheral blood mononuclear cells from that sample were used for TCR beta sequencing. The Qiagen DNeasy Blood Extraction Kit was used to extract genomic DNA from the blood cell samples.

This sequence uses TRBV7-9 and TRBJ1-2, with TRBD1 as a weak D call on 5 bases. Sequencing was done on a sample of PBMCs. The receptor comes from a female donor in good health and CMV-seronegative. In nucleotide form, the sequence is TGTGCCAGCAGCTTCGACAGACTCTATGGCTACACCTTC. Its protein is CASSFDRLYGYTF. Full variable domain (CDR3 extended with the reference TRBV7-9 and TRBJ1-2 proteins): DTGVSQNPRHKITKRGQNVTFRCDPISEHNRLYWYRQTLGQGPEFLTYFQNEAQLEKSRLLSDRFSAERPKGSFSTLEIQRTEQGDSAMYLCASSFDRLYGYTFGSGTRLTVV.